The next 20 T cell receptor beta chains were all read from a single sample in a study of Tregs in tolerant kidney transplant recipients. Generated by immunoSEQ multiplex PCR, the TCRdb table keeps only in-frame clones and is missing some. The sample contains several thousand clones, 45% to 55% of which appear only once. Their target antigens are unknown. The specimen sequenced was CD4+ T cells from blood cultured with allogeneic cells. These receptors were obtained from a human donor in good health.

This chain connects TRBV5-8 to TRBJ2-7; tentative D call: TRBD2 (5 bases). Trimming removed 4 bases at V and 3 bases at J, with 17 bases between. The CDR3 consists of 15 residues. Germline V lookup: CDR1 SGHTS, CDR2 YDEGEE. CDR3 in DNA: TGTGCCAGCAGCGAGGGCGCTAGCCTTCGCTACGAGCAGTACTTC. Amino acids: CASSEGASLRYEQYF.

V gene TRBV10-1 combines with J gene TRBJ1-6, with TRBD1 as a possible D gene (5 bases). The germline V gene encodes CDR1 WNHNN and CDR2 SYGVQD (reference sequence). Trimming removed 5 bases at V and 5 bases at J, with 19 bases between. CDR3 length: 17 amino acids. CDR3 protein: CASSKSKGQGHNSPLHF. CDR3 nucleotides: TGCGCCAGCAGTAAATCGAAAGGGCAGGGTCATAATTCACCCCTCCACTTT.

A few counts support this clone. The V call is TRBV7-9, the J call TRBJ2-1, with a weak D call TRBD2 (5 bases). The germline CDR1 and CDR2 sequences are SEHNR and FQNEAQ (reference sequence). This CDR3 is 12 amino acids long. Trimming cost V 5 bases and J 7 bases, with 9 bases left between them. In DNA form, the CDR3 reads TGTGCCAGCAGCAGAGGGCCGAATGAGCAGTTCTTC. The encoded protein is CASSRGPNEQFF. Combining the CDR3 with reference TRBV7-9 and TRBJ2-1 gives the whole variable domain DTGVSQNPRHKITKRGQNVTFRCDPISEHNRLYWYRQTLGQGPEFLTYFQNEAQLEKSRLLSDRFSAERPKGSFSTLEIQRTEQGDSAMYLCASSRGPNEQFFGPGTRLTVL.

This chain uses TRBV6-6 with TRBJ2-7; the match to TRBD1 covers 7 bases. Germline V CDR1 and CDR2: MNHNY, SVGAGI (reference sequence). The CDR3 runs to 13 residues. Unmatched junction bases numbered 5, after V lost 6 bases and J lost 3 bases. The chain's CDR3 is CASRGGKYYEQYF. CDR3 nucleotides: TGTGCCAGCAGAGGGGGCAAGTACTACGAGCAGTACTTC.

The chain joins TRBV5-8 to TRBJ2-1; 8 bases map to TRBD2. The V gene's germline CDR1 is SGHTS and CDR2 YDEGEE. Trimming at V came to 3 bases and at J to 9 bases, leaving 11 bases not matched to a gene. This CDR3 is built from 15 residues. CDR3 sequence: CASSWGSGRGGEQFF. The CDR3 nucleotides are TGTGCCAGCAGCTGGGGGAGCGGGAGAGGTGGTGAGCAGTTCTTC.

This clone was counted once. This chain links TRBV27 with TRBJ1-5, with 7 nucleotides matching TRBD1. CDR1 is MNHEY, CDR2 SMNVEV, per germline (reference sequence). This CDR3 comprises 14 residues. J gave up 4 bases and V 5 bases, and 5 bases lay outside the gene matches. This CDR3 is CASSPHRGNQPQHF. Here the CDR3 DNA reads TGTGCCAGCAGTCCCCACAGGGGAAATCAGCCCCAGCATTTT.

This clone has a handful of counts. The gene calls are TRBV7-3 and TRBJ1-1; D perhaps matches TRBD1 (6 bases). Germline V gene sequence: CDR1 SGHTA, CDR2 FQGTGA. V lost 7 bases and J lost 1, with 13 bases in between. There are 14 residues in the CDR3. The chain's CDR3 is CASIRDRRNTEAFF. As DNA, the CDR3 is TGTGCCAGCATTAGAGACAGGAGGAACACTGAAGCTTTCTTT.

This clone was picked up a small number of times. The V gene is TRBV6-6, the J gene TRBJ2-7; D ambiguous. Germline V gene sequence: CDR1 MNHNY, CDR2 SVGAGI (reference sequence). Trimming shortened V by 6 bases and J by 2 bases, and 5 bases separated the two germline ends. The CDR3 covers 11 residues. The CDR3 DNA reads TGTGCCAGCAGGGATCCCTACGAGCAGTACTTC. This encodes CASRDPYEQYF.

J is TRBJ1-1 and V is TRBV5-6, with D uncertain. The CDR3 spans 14 residues. Per germline, CDR1 SGHDT and CDR2 YYEEEE. Trimming took off 3 bases at V and 1 base at J, with 10 bases between the two ends. This chain's CDR3 is CASSSYGPNTEAFF. The CDR3 bases are TGTGCCAGCAGCTCATATGGACCGAACACTGAAGCTTTCTTT.

The rearrangement joins TRBV30 to TRBJ2-1; 8 positions agree with TRBD2. The CDR3 length is 14 residues. V shed 6 bases and J 3 bases; nucleotides not matched to a gene: 7. Germline loops: CDR1 GTSNPN, CDR2 SVGIG (reference sequence). The CDR3 protein is CACKAGAVYNEQFF. CDR3 nucleotide sequence: TGTGCCTGCAAAGCGGGAGCAGTCTACAATGAGCAGTTCTTC.

The V gene is TRBV5-1, the J gene TRBJ2-3; 8 bases are shared with TRBD2. With 1 base clipped from V and 4 bases from J, the junction kept 2 bases outside the gene matches. The CDR3 covers 14 residues. Germline V CDR1 and CDR2: SGHRS, YFSETQ. In nucleotides, the CDR3 is TGCGCCAGCAGCTTGCGGGAGGGGGCAGATACGCAGTATTTT. It specifies CASSLREGADTQYF. Using reference TRBV5-1 and TRBJ2-3 for the parts outside the CDR3, the full variable domain is KAGVTQTPRYLIKTRGQQVTLSCSPISGHRSVSWYQQTPGQGLQFLFEYFSETQRNKGNFPGRFSGRQFSNSRSEMNVSTLELGDSALYLCASSLREGADTQYFGPGTRLTVL.

The V and J genes are TRBV7-8 and TRBJ2-5, with TRBD2 matching 7 bases. After removal of 3 bases from V and 2 bases from J, the junction contained 6 bases not matched to a gene. This CDR3 has 15 amino acids. CDR1 and CDR2 (germline): SGHVS, FQNEAQ. In DNA, the CDR3 is TGTGCCAGCAGCTTTACCAGCGGGGTACAAGAGACCCAGTACTTC. As protein: CASSFTSGVQETQYF.

The table lists this clone with a count of one. For the CDR3, the DNA is TGTGCCTGGAACCACGGGCAAAATTCACCCCTCCACTTT. The encoded protein is CAWNHGQNSPLHF. V usage is TRBV30 and J usage is TRBJ1-6; D is uncertain. Trimming removed 4 bases from V and 7 bases from J, with 11 bases in between. The germline gives CDR1 GTSNPN, CDR2 SVGIG (reference sequence). The CDR3 consists of 13 residues.

The genes are TRBV5-1 and TRBJ1-1; possibly TRBD1 for D (6 bases). The CDR3 covers 15 residues. V lost 0 bases and J 11 bases, leaving 20 bases between the germline ends. The germline V gene encodes CDR1 SGHRS and CDR2 YFSETQ. For the CDR3, the DNA is TGCGCCAGCAGCTTGGCCGGGCTGTCGCAGGGGTATGCTTTCTTT. Residues: CASSLAGLSQGYAFF.

This clone was observed a handful of times. The rearrangement joins TRBV7-2 to TRBJ2-1, with TRBD2 as a possible D gene (5 bases). V lost 1 base and J lost 9, with 13 bases in between. CDR3 length: 14 residues. From germline, CDR1 is SGHTA and CDR2 FQGNSA. The CDR3 spells CASSLGSFEGEQFF. The CDR3 DNA reads as TGTGCCAGCAGCTTAGGGTCGTTTGAGGGTGAGCAGTTCTTC.

J is TRBJ2-7 and V is TRBV30; no definite D call. Germline V lookup: CDR1 GTSNPN, CDR2 SVGIG (reference sequence). The CDR3 sequence is 10 residues long. V was clipped by 5 bases and J by 0 bases, with 2 bases between them. The CDR3 is CAWGSYEQYF. CDR3 in DNA: TGTGCCTGGGGCTCCTACGAGCAGTACTTC.

In its sample, this clone ranks as medium-sized (0.01 to 0.1%). The chain uses TRBV7-7 and TRBJ2-2, with D unresolved. V shed 2 bases and J shed 4 bases, with 8 bases lying between them. The germline gives CDR1 SSHAT, CDR2 FNYEAQ (reference sequence). This CDR3 has 14 amino acids. This CDR3 is CASSLYGLTGELFF. The CDR3 nucleotides are TGTGCCAGCAGCTTATACGGGCTCACCGGGGAGCTGTTTTTT. Based on the CDR3 plus reference TRBV7-7 and TRBJ2-2, the full variable domain is GAGVSQSPRYKVTKRGQDVTLRCDPISSHATLYWYQQALGQGPEFLTYFNYEAQPDKSGLPSDRFSAERPEGSISTLTIQRTEQRDSAMYRCASSLYGLTGELFFGEGSRLTVL.

V gene TRBV4-2 combines with J gene TRBJ1-1; 7 bases fit TRBD1. The length of the CDR3 is 17 residues. Germline CDR1 reads LGHNA; CDR2 reads YNFKEQ. V dropped 6 bases and J dropped 3; count of bases not matched to a gene: 16. Here the CDR3 reads CASSYSGTVGRYTEAFF. CDR3 sequence (DNA): TGTGCCAGCAGTTACTCCGGGACAGTGGGACGCTACACTGAAGCTTTCTTT.

V and J are TRBV5-5 and TRBJ1-2; D is perhaps TRBD1 (6 bases). V was trimmed by 2 bases and J by 2 bases, leaving 10 bases between them. Germline values: CDR1 SGHKS, CDR2 YYEKEE (reference sequence). CDR3 length: 14 residues. The CDR3 loop reads CASSLEGQNYGYTF. DNA for the CDR3: TGTGCCAGCAGCTTAGAGGGACAAAACTATGGCTACACCTTC.

CDR3 sequence: CASRNSGGWVGYTF. The DNA for the CDR3 is TGTGCCAGCAGAAACAGCGGGGGCTGGGTTGGCTACACCTTC. The chain couples TRBV6-6 to TRBJ1-2; possible D gene TRBD1, 6 bases. Germline V gene data show CDR1 as MNHNY and CDR2 as SVGAGI (reference sequence). The CDR3 length is 14 residues. Trimming cost V 6 bases and J 7 bases, with 18 bases left between them.